This T cell receptor beta chain comes out of a study of shared clonotypes between healthy human individuals. General study results and limits: Non-shared clonotypes showed lower generation probabilities than clonotypes common to all four donors.

CD4+ cells were split into CD45RA+ naive and CD45RA-negative memory subsets. Profiling relied on immunoSEQ multiplex PCR, and the TCRdb table lists in-frame clones only, not all of them. The sample consists of more than 500,000 clones, roughly 95% of them appearing once. This clone was detected a few times. Antigen unknown. The sequence came from a woman aged 30 to 39 in good health. What was sequenced was naive CD4+ T cells sorted from blood. Subset described: CD45RA+ positively selected.

This chain's CDR3 is CAGFRAGGSETQYF. In DNA, the CDR3 is TGTGCCGGATTTCGGGCGGGAGGGAGTGAGACCCAGTACTTC. V usage is TRBV7-2 and J usage is TRBJ2-5; TRBD2 aligns across 9 bases. Trimming at V came to 11 bases and at J to 5 bases, leaving 12 bases not matched to a gene. The CDR3 covers 14 residues. The V gene's germline CDR1 is SGHTA and CDR2 FQGNSA.